This T cell receptor (beta chain) was sequenced in a study of OX40 agonist ivuxolimab in advanced cancers. Study-level results: The study observed clonal expansion of CD4+ and CD8+ blood T cells by week 6 at 0.1 to 3.0 mg/kg.

Samples of blood were obtained at baseline, on cycle 4 day 1, and on cycle 7 day 1. Method: immunoSEQ multiplex PCR; TCRdb's copy keeps in-frame clones and lacks some. The data hold around 15,000 clones, with 80% to 95% observed a single time. About this clone: Antigen: not known.

This TCR was recovered from an adult with an advanced solid tumor such as melanoma, head and neck, liver or kidney cancer. The source material was CD4+ or CD8+ T cells sorted from blood, sampled in a trial of the OX40 agonist ivuxolimab.

CDR3 sequence reads: CASRSRGGPINEKLFF. The DNA of the CDR3 is TGTGCCAGCAGATCAAGGGGAGGGCCTATTAATGAAAAACTGTTTTTT. The chain couples TRBV5-8 to TRBJ1-4, with a tentative D call TRBD1 (5 bases). The length of the CDR3 is 16 residues. V lost 5 bases to trimming and J lost 4 bases, with 18 bases between them. Per germline, CDR1 SGHTS and CDR2 YDEGEE.